This T cell receptor beta chain was sequenced in a study of tumor-infiltrating lymphocytes in primary liver carcinoma. Making TCR beta cDNA involved around 500 ng total RNA and a constant-region primer. It was through three nested multiplex PCR rounds of slightly modified ARM-PCR that TCR beta libraries arose. Two initial PCR rounds of approximately 10 cycles each paired TRBV1-TRBV30 forward primers with a C-beta reverse primer. TCRdb fed the multiplex PCR reads into MiXCR, producing one record per CDR3 protein. This table holds around 79,000 distinct CDR3 sequences, 69% found once. Comments on this clonotype: An end of the junction does not agree with germline; a read error may underlie this.

CDR1 PRHDT and CDR2 FYEKMQ come from the germline V gene (reference sequence). CDR3 length equals 16 residues. Unsorted bulk tissue of roughly 20-34 mg yielded co-extracted RNA and DNA. The sample was tumor-adjacent normal liver tissue. The rearrangement joins TRBV13 to TRBJ2-7; 7 nucleotides match TRBD2. The sequence was collected from a man aged 35-49 years with primary liver carcinoma and hepatitis B virus infection. The DNA for the CDR3 is TGTGCCAGCAGCCATCGGACTAGTCAGAGGTCCTACGAGCAATACTTC. As protein: CASSHRTSQRSYEQYF.